The 23 T cell receptor beta chains below all came from one sample that was sequenced in a study of blood T cell repertoires in COVID-19. Measured with immunoSEQ multiplex PCR; TCRdb has only the in-frame clones, and not every one. In the table there are under 80,000 clones, roughly nine tenths of which are singletons. What was sequenced was peripheral blood. The receptor set was obtained from a man of 80 years or more in a cohort sampled during active COVID-19.

This clone showed up just once. The rearrangement links TRBV5-1 to TRBJ1-1; TRBD1 matches at 10 bases. Trimming cost V 10 bases and J 6 bases; bases outside gene matches: 6. Germline V CDR1 and CDR2: SGHRS, YFSETQ. This CDR3 region has 12 residues. As DNA, the CDR3 is TGCGCCTCCAGACAGGGGGCCTCTGAAGCTTTCTTT. Translated, it gives CASRQGASEAFF. The full variable domain, in which reference TRBV5-1 and TRBJ1-1 provide the parts outside the CDR3, is KAGVTQTPRYLIKTRGQQVTLSCSPISGHRSVSWYQQTPGQGLQFLFEYFSETQRNKGNFPGRFSGRQFSNSRSEMNVSTLELGDSALYLCASRQGASEAFFGQGTRLTVV.

V is TRBV23-1 and J is TRBJ2-7, with D possibly being TRBD1 (5 bases). TRBV23-1 is designated an ORF whose function remains uncertain. The ends were cut back, 7 bases at V and 5 bases at J, with 21 bases in the middle. The CDR3 spans 15 residues. The CDR3 region has the DNA TGCGCCAGCACCCGGTTTTGTCAGGGTGTGGACGAGCAGTACTTC. Translated, it gives CASTRFCQGVDEQYF.

The chain uses TRBV19 and TRBJ1-1, with D unclear. Germline values: CDR1 LNHDA, CDR2 SQIVND (reference sequence). There are 13 residues in the CDR3. Trimming pared 6 bases from V and 0 bases from J, leaving 8 bases between. The CDR3, as DNA: TGTGCCAGTAGCCGGGTCGTGAACACTGAAGCTTTCTTT. Its protein is CASSRVVNTEAFF.

This chain uses TRBV9 with TRBJ2-1, with TRBD2 identical over 7 bases. V trimming: 0 bases; J trimming: 6 bases; junction bases outside the gene matches: 0. Germline CDR1 and CDR2: SGDLS and YYNGEE. This CDR3 is 13 amino acids long. The CDR3 sequence: CASSVVAGNEQFF. The CDR3 DNA reads as TGTGCCAGCAGCGTAGTAGCGGGCAATGAGCAGTTCTTC. Full variable domain (missing parts from reference TRBV9 and TRBJ2-1): DSGVTQTPKHLITATGQRVTLRCSPRSGDLSVYWYQQSLDQGLQFLIQYYNGEERAKGNILERFSAQQFPDLHSELNLSSLELGDSALYFCASSVVAGNEQFFGPGTRLTVL.

The chain has TRBV19 and TRBJ2-1, with a weak D call TRBD2 (5 bases). The V end lost 4 bases, the J end lost 2 bases, and 6 bases lay between the germline ends. Germline V CDR1 and CDR2: LNHDA, SQIVND (reference sequence). This CDR3 comprises 13 residues. Here the CDR3 reads CASSTGTYNEQFF. The CDR3 region has the DNA TGTGCCAGTAGTACCGGGACCTACAATGAGCAGTTCTTC. Based on the CDR3 plus reference TRBV19 and TRBJ2-1, the full variable domain is DGGITQSPKYLFRKEGQNVTLSCEQNLNHDAMYWYRQDPGQGLRLIYYSQIVNDFQKGDIAEGYSVSREKKESFPLTVTSAQKNPTAFYLCASSTGTYNEQFFGPGTRLTVL.

The chain links TRBV7-9 to TRBJ2-7; 7 bases match TRBD2. The CDR3 has 17 amino acids. Germline V CDR1 and CDR2: SEHNR, FQNEAQ (reference sequence). The J segment lost 1 base and the V segment lost 5 bases, leaving 14 bases of the junction unmatched. Written as DNA, the CDR3 is TGTGCCAGCAGCGGATGGGACTACCAAGTAAAATCCTACGAGCAGTACTTC. Amino acids: CASSGWDYQVKSYEQYF.

The gene calls are TRBV2 and TRBJ1-2, with D hard to call. The V gene's germline CDR1 is SNHLY and CDR2 FYNNEI. The V gene lost 6 bases and the J gene lost 4 bases, with 6 bases spanning the gap. The CDR3 is 11 residues long. The CDR3 DNA follows: TGTGCCAGCAGCGGGATCTATGGCTACACCTTC. Translation: CASSGIYGYTF.

J is TRBJ1-6 and V is TRBV3-1 (or the pseudogene TRBV3-2), with 7 bases lining up with TRBD1. Germline V gene lookup returns CDR1 LGHDT and CDR2 YNNKEL (reference sequence). With V trimmed by 1 base and J by 7 bases, 1 base remained unmatched. This CDR3 contains 14 residues. The CDR3 sequence is CASSQVQGNSPLHF. For the CDR3, the DNA is TGTGCCAGCAGCCAAGTACAGGGGAATTCACCCCTCCACTTT.

The V gene is TRBV5-1, the J gene TRBJ2-2, with TRBD1 identical over 10 bases. Per germline, CDR1 SGHRS and CDR2 YFSETQ. CDR3 length equals 16 residues. With 6 bases clipped from V and 5 bases from J, the junction kept 10 bases outside the gene matches. The CDR3 here is CASNQPGTGVTGELFF. The CDR3 nucleotides are TGCGCCAGCAACCAACCCGGGACAGGGGTAACCGGGGAGCTGTTTTTT.

J is TRBJ1-1 and V is TRBV3-1 (or the pseudogene TRBV3-2), with 11 bases that match TRBD1. Germline V gene sequence: CDR1 LGHDT, CDR2 YNNKEL (reference sequence). V was clipped by 1 base and J by 5 bases; unmatched bases: 3. The CDR3 has 15 residues. The CDR3 loop reads CASSQGGQGGTEAFF. CDR3 sequence (DNA): TGTGCCAGCAGCCAAGGGGGACAGGGGGGTACTGAAGCTTTCTTT.

The J gene is TRBJ2-5, the V gene TRBV28, with 9 bases identical to TRBD1. With 6 bases clipped from V and 5 bases from J, the junction kept 4 bases outside the gene matches. Germline V gene sequence: CDR1 MDHEN, CDR2 SYDVKM. The CDR3 runs 13 residues. CDR3 in DNA: TGTGCCAGCAGGGGACAGGGAGTGGAGACCCAGTACTTC. Protein sequence: CASRGQGVETQYF.

V gene TRBV5-1 combines with J gene TRBJ2-7; 8 bases map to TRBD2. Trimming cost V 0 bases and J 7 bases; bases outside gene matches: 9. The germline gives CDR1 SGHRS, CDR2 YFSETQ. The CDR3 has 15 amino acids. DNA for the CDR3: TGCGCCAGCAGCTTGGGGCCGGGACTAGGCTGGGAGCAGTACGTC. Its translation: CASSLGPGLGWEQYV.

The chain uses TRBV28 and TRBJ2-1; 8 nucleotides agree with TRBD1. CDR3 length: 14 residues. The trim removed 6 bases at V and 5 bases at J, leaving 6 bases unmatched. Germline CDR1 reads MDHEN; CDR2 reads SYDVKM. CDR3 region: CASSSGGSNNEQFF. In DNA, the CDR3 is TGTGCCAGCAGCTCAGGGGGCTCGAACAATGAGCAGTTCTTC.

V usage is TRBV19 and J usage is TRBJ1-2; TRBD1 aligns across 8 bases. Germline V lookup: CDR1 LNHDA, CDR2 SQIVND (reference sequence). This CDR3 comprises 14 residues. V lost 4 bases to trimming and J lost 8 bases; unmatched junction nucleotides: 9. CDR3 region: CASSTGGQGRGYTF. The CDR3 DNA sequence: TGTGCCAGTAGTACCGGAGGACAGGGCAGGGGCTACACCTTC.

CDR3 nucleotides: TGTGCCAGCAGTTCAGTGAACACTGAAGCTTTCTTT. Encoded protein: CASSSVNTEAFF. The chain couples TRBV2 to TRBJ1-1; D call uncertain. The CDR3 is 12 residues long. The V gene lost 5 bases and the J gene lost 0 bases, with 4 bases spanning the gap. Germline lookup yields CDR1 SNHLY and CDR2 FYNNEI.

The DNA of the CDR3 is TGTGCCAGCAGTCGGGGACTAGCGGGGGCCGGATCCTACGAGCAGTACTTC. Translated, it gives CASSRGLAGAGSYEQYF. The chain links TRBV5-4 to TRBJ2-7, with 14 bases that match TRBD2. This CDR3 is built from 17 residues. Germline assignment: CDR1 SGHNT and CDR2 YYREEE (reference sequence). V lost 5 bases to trimming and J lost 1 base; unmatched junction nucleotides: 8.

V gene TRBV12-5 combines with J gene TRBJ1-2; TRBD1 matches at 7 bases. Germline loops: CDR1 LGHNT, CDR2 FRNRAP. There are 13 residues in the CDR3. V dropped 9 bases and J dropped 2; count of bases not matched to a gene: 6. CDR3 residues: CASAVTGNYGYTF. The CDR3 nucleotides read TGTGCTAGCGCCGTGACAGGGAACTATGGCTACACCTTC.

The V and J genes are TRBV19 and TRBJ2-7; perhaps TRBD1 as D (5 bases). Germline V lookup: CDR1 LNHDA, CDR2 SQIVND (reference sequence). V shed 8 bases and J shed 6 bases, with 11 bases lying between them. The CDR3 has 11 residues. The CDR3 DNA sequence: TGTGCCAGTGGCAGGGCTGGCGAGCAGTACTTC. Its protein is CASGRAGEQYF.

This clone occurred once. The chain employs TRBV7-2 and TRBJ2-2; 7 bases fit TRBD1. The ends lost 6 bases at V and 1 base at J; junction bases unmatched: 5. Germline-derived CDR1 and CDR2 are SGHTA and FQGNSA. The CDR3 covers 15 residues. CDR3 coding DNA: TGTGCCAGCAGGTTCCGGACAGGGAACACCGGGGAGCTGTTTTTT. Translating gives CASRFRTGNTGELFF.

This chain connects TRBV12-5 to TRBJ1-5, with D possibly TRBD1 on 6 matching bases. The CDR3 is 15 residues long. Germline CDR1 reads LGHNT; CDR2 reads FRNRAP. V gave up 1 base and J gave up 6 bases, with 13 bases separating them. CDR3 bases: TGTGCTAGTGGTTTGGAACAGGGACGGAGTCAGCCCCAGCATTTT. Translating gives CASGLEQGRSQPQHF. The whole variable domain, remainder taken from reference TRBV12-5 and TRBJ1-5, is DARVTQTPRHKVTEMGQEVTMRCQPILGHNTVFWYRQTMMQGLELLAYFRNRAPLDDSGMPKDRFSAEMPDATLATLKIQPSEPRDSAVYFCASGLEQGRSQPQHFGDGTRLSIL.

V gene TRBV6-2 or TRBV6-3 combines with J gene TRBJ2-5; D gene uncertain. Trimming took 0 bases from V and 5 from J, leaving 10 bases between them. CDR1 is MNHEY, CDR2 SVGEGT, per germline. The length of the CDR3 is 14 residues. The DNA for the CDR3 is TGTGCCAGCAGTTACTCACCAGATCGCGAGACCCAGTACTTC. This codes for CASSYSPDRETQYF.

The chain recombines TRBV7-9 with TRBJ1-2; unclear D gene. This CDR3 spans 12 amino acids. Germline-derived CDR1 and CDR2 are SEHNR and FQNEAQ (reference sequence). V dropped 0 bases and J dropped 7 bases, with 6 bases sitting between them. CDR3 sequence reads: CASSLARFGYTF. DNA of the CDR3: TGTGCCAGCAGCTTAGCGCGGTTTGGCTACACCTTC.

In DNA form, the CDR3 reads TGTGCCAGCAGCCAATGGACAGGGGATGGCTACACCTTC. The encoded protein is CASSQWTGDGYTF. The chain employs TRBV7-9 and TRBJ1-2, with 9 bases identical to TRBD1. Germline V gives CDR1 SEHNR, CDR2 FQNEAQ (reference sequence). V shed 5 bases and J 6 bases; nucleotides not matched to a gene: 4. The CDR3 covers 13 residues.